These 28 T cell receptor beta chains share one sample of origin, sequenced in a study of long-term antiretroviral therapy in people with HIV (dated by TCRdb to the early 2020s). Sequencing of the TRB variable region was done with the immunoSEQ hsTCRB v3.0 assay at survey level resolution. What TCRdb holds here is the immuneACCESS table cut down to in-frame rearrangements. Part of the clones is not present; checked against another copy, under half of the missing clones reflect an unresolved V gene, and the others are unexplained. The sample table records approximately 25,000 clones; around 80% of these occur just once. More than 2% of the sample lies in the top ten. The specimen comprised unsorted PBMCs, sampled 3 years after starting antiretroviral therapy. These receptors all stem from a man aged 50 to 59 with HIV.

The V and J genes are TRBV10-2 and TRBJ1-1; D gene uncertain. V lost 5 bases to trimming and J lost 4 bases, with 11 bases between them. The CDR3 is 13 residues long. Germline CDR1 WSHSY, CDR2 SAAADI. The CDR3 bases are TGCGCCAGCAGTATACCCTCGGGCACTGAAGCTTTCTTT. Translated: CASSIPSGTEAFF.

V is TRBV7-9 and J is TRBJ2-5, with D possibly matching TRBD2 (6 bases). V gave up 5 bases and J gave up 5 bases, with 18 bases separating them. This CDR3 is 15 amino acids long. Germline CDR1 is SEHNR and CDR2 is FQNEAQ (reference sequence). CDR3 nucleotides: TGTGCCAGCAGCCGGGGAGGATACGATGGGGAGACCCAGTACTTC. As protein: CASSRGGYDGETQYF.

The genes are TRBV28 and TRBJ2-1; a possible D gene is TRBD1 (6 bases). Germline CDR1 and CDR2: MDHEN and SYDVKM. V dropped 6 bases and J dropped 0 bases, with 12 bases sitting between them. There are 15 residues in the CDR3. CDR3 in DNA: TGTGCCAGCAGCCATACAGGGAGCTCCTACAATGAGCAGTTCTTC. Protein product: CASSHTGSSYNEQFF.

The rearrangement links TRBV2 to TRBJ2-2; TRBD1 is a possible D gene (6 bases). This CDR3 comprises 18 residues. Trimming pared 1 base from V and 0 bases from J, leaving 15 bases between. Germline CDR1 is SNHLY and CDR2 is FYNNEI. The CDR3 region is CASSEGGHTGSNTGELFF. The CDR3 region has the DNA TGTGCCAGCAGTGAAGGGGGACACACAGGGTCGAACACCGGGGAGCTGTTTTTT.

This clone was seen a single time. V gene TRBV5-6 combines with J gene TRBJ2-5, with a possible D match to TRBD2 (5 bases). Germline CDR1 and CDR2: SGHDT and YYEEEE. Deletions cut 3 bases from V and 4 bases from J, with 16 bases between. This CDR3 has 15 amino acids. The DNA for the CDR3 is TGTGCCAGCAGCTGGCGGCTAGCTAAGCTAGAGACCCAGTACTTC. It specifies CASSWRLAKLETQYF.

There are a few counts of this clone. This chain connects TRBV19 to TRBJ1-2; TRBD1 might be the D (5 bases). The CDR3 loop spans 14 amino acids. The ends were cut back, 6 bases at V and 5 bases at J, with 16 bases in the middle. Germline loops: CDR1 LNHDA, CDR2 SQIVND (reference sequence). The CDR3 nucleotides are TGTGCCAGTAGCAAATCCCCGCAGGGATATGGCTACACCTTC. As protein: CASSKSPQGYGYTF.

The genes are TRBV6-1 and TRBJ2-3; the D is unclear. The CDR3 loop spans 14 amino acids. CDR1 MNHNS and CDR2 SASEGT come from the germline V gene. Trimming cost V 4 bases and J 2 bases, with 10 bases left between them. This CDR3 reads CASSGLGSTDTQYF. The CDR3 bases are TGTGCCAGCAGTGGACTGGGATCCACAGATACGCAGTATTTT.

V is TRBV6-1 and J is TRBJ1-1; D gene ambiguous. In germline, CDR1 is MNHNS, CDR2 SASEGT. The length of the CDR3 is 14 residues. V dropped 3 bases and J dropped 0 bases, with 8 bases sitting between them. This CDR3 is CASSEYSLNTEAFF. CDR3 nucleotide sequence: TGTGCCAGCAGTGAGTACAGCTTGAACACTGAAGCTTTCTTT.

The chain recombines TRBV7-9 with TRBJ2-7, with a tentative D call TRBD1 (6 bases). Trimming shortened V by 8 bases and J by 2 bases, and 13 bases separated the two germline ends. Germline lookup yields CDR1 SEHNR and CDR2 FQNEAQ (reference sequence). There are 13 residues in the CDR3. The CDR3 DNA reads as TGTGCCAGCGCTCTAACAGGGCCCTACGAGCAGTACTTC. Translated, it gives CASALTGPYEQYF.

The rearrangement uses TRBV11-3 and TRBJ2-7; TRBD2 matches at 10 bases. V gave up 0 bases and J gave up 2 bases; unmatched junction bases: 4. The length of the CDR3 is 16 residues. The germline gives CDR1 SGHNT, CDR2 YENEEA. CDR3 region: CASSLDGTSAAYEQYF. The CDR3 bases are TGTGCCAGCAGCTTAGATGGGACTAGCGCAGCCTACGAGCAGTACTTC.

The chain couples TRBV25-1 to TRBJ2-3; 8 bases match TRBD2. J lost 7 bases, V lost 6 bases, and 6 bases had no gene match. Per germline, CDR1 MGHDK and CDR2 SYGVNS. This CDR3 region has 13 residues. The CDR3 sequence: CASRSAGGNTQYF. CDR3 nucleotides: TGTGCCAGCAGGTCCGCGGGAGGAAATACGCAGTATTTT.

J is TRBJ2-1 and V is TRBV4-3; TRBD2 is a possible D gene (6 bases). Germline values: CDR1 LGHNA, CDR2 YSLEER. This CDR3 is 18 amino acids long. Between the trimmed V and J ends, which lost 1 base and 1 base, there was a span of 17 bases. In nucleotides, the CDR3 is TGCGCCAGCAGCCAAGGGAGTAGGACTACCCGGTCCTACAATGAGCAGTTCTTC. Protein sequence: CASSQGSRTTRSYNEQFF.

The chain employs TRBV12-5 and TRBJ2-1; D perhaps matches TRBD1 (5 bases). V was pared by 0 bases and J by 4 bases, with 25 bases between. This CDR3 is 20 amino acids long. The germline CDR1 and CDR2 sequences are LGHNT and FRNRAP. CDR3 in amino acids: CASGLVGDGQVRANYNEQFF. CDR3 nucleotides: TGTGCTAGTGGTTTGGTAGGGGATGGGCAAGTCCGGGCAAATTACAATGAGCAGTTCTTC.

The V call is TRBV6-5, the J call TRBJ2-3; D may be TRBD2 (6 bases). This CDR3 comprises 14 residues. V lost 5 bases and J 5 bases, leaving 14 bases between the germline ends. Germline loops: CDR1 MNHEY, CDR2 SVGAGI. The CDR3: CASSRGAVIDTQYF. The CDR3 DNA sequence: TGTGCCAGCAGTCGCGGGGCAGTTATAGATACGCAGTATTTT.

The CDR3 reads CATAQKGGGQPQHF. The CDR3 bases are TGTGCCACAGCCCAGAAGGGGGGCGGACAGCCCCAGCATTTT. The genes are TRBV15 and TRBJ1-5; a possible D gene is TRBD1 (6 bases). Germline V CDR1 and CDR2: LNHNV, YYDKDF (reference sequence). The CDR3 has 14 residues. The V end lost 9 bases, the J end lost 7 bases, and 19 bases lay between the germline ends.

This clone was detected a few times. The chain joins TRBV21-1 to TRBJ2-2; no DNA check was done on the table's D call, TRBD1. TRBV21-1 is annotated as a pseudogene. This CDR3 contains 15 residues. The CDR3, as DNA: TGTGCCAGCAGCACCGAATACAGGGGCCCCGGGGAGCTGTTTTTT. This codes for CASSTEYRGPGELFF.

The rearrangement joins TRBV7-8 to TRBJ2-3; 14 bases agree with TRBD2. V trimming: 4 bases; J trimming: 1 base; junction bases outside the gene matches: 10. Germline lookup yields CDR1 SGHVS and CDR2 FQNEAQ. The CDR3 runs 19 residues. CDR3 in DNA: TGTGCCAGCAGCTCTACCCCAGGGACTAGCGGGGGCGGCACAGATACGCAGTATTTT. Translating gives CASSSTPGTSGGGTDTQYF.

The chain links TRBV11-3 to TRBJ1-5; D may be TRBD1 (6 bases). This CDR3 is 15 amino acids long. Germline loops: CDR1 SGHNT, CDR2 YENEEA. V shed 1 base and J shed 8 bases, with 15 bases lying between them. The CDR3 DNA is TGTGCCAGCAGCTTAGTCGGAACAGGGATTAAGCCCCAGCATTTT. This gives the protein CASSLVGTGIKPQHF.

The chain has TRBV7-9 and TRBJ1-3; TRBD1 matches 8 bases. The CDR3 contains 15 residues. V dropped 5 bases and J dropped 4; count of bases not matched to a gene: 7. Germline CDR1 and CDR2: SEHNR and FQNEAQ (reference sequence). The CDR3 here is CASSLRTGPGNTIYF. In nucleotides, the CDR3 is TGTGCCAGCAGCCTAAGGACAGGGCCCGGAAACACCATATATTTT.

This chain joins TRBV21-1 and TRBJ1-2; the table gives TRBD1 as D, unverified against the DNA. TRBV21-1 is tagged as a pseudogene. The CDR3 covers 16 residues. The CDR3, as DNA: TGTGCCAGCAGCAAAGGCCCAGGGTACGCTAACTATGGCTACACCTTC. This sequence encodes CASSKGPGYANYGYTF.

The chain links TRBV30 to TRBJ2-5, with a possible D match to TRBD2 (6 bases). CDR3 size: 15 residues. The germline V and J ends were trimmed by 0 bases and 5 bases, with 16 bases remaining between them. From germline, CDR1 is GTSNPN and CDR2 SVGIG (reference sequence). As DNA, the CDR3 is TGTGCCTGGAGTGTATCTGACTCTGGGGGGGAGACCCAGTACTTC. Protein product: CAWSVSDSGGETQYF.

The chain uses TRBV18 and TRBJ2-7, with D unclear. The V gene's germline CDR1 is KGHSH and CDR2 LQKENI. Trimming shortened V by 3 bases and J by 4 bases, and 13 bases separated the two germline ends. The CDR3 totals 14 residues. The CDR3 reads CASSPTHPSYEQYF. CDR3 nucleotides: TGTGCCAGCTCACCGACCCACCCATCTTACGAGCAGTACTTC.

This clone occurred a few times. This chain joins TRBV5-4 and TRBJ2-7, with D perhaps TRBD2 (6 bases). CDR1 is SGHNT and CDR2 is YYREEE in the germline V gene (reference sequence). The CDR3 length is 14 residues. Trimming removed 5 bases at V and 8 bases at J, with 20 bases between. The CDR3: CASSSGDYSSKQYF. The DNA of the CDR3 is TGTGCCAGCAGTTCGGGAGATTATTCGAGTAAGCAGTACTTC.

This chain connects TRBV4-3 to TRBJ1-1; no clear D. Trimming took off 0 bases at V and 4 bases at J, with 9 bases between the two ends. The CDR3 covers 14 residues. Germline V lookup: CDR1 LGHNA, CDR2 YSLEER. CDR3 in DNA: TGCGCCAGCAGCCAAGAGTTCGGCCTCACTGAAGCTTTCTTT. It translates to CASSQEFGLTEAFF.

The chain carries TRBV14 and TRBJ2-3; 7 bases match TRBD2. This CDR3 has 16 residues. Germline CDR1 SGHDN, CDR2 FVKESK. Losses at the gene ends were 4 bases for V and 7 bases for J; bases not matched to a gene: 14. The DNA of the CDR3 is TGTGCCAGCAGCCGCCCCTCTGGCGGGAGCTGGTATACGCAGTATTTT. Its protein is CASSRPSGGSWYTQYF.

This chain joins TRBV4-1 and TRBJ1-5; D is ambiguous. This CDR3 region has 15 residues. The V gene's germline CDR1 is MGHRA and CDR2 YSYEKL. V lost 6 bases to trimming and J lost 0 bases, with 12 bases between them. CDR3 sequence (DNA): TGCGCCAGCAGAAGGAATCCCGCTAGCAATCAGCCCCAGCATTTT. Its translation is CASRRNPASNQPQHF.

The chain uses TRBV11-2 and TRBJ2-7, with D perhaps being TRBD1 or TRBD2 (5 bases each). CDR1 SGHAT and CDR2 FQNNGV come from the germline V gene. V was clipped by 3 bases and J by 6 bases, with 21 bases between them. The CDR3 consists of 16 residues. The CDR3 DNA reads TGTGCCAGCAGCTTGACGACGGGACGGGGTTCCGGCGAGCAGTACTTC. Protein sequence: CASSLTTGRGSGEQYF.

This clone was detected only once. CDR3 sequence: CASSERDTVTGELFF. The CDR3 DNA follows: TGCGCCAGCAGTGAAAGGGACACAGTTACCGGGGAGCTGTTTTTT. The V call is TRBV10-2, the J call TRBJ2-2, with a possible D match to TRBD1 (6 bases). This CDR3 spans 15 amino acids. Germline loops: CDR1 WSHSY, CDR2 SAAADI. V lost 3 bases and J lost 5, with 13 bases in between.